This T cell receptor beta chain was recovered during a study of blood T cell repertoires in COVID-19. In the case of this clone: Distinct nucleotide sequences in the sample also encode this CDR3.

Libraries were prepared by immunoSEQ multiplex PCR; TCRdb keeps only in-frame clonotypes and omits some of them. This sample has 310,000 or so clones, with around 89% found just once. This CDR3 contains 13 residues. Germline lookup yields CDR1 GTSNPN and CDR2 SVGIG (reference sequence). Deletions cut 3 bases from V and 1 base from J, with 9 bases between. This TCR came from a woman between 50 and 59 years old with active or convalescent COVID-19. Sequencing was done on a sample of peripheral blood. The genes are TRBV30 and TRBJ1-1, with D perhaps TRBD1 (6 bases). The CDR3 loop is CAWSARGNTEAFF. The CDR3 DNA is TGTGCCTGGAGCGCCAGGGGGAACACTGAAGCTTTCTTT.